This T cell receptor (beta chain) was captured by sequencing in a study of kidney transplant recipient with SARS-CoV-2 infection. The CDR3 consists of 14 residues. CDR1 and CDR2 (germline): DFQATT, SNEGSKA (reference sequence). Trimming shortened V by 6 bases and J by 3 bases, and 17 bases separated the two germline ends. This clonotype was observed at least ten times. MiXCR was run by TCRdb on the reads, yielding one entry per CDR3 protein. The data show under 300,000 distinct CDR3 sequences, with 29% seen just once and roughly 7% held by the top ten. The chain joins TRBV20-1 to TRBJ1-2; no reliable D call. The TCR originated in a young adult male patient who had COVID-19 and was a kidney transplant recipient. Some of these T cells may belong to the graft donor. Source: a blood sample, taken at baseline and on roughly day 120 from a kidney transplant recipient. CDR3 coding DNA: TGCAGTGCCCACCCGTCTCCGGCAGACTATGGCTACACCTTC. Protein: CSAHPSPADYGYTF.